The 20 T cell receptor beta chains reported below all come from one sample, sequenced in a study of response to subunit inactivated influenza vaccine. Each CDR3 protein is one row after TCRdb ran MiXCR on the RT-PCR reads. The table records about 570,000 distinct CDR3 sequences, about 11% of them present only once. These data also formed part of another study, on T cells expressing NK-cell markers. That source reports: The authors made TCR beta cDNA libraries by 5'RACE template switching. This switching added a universal primer site and UMIs.

The starting material was PBMCs from blood, obtained on the day of vaccination. All receptors derive from a man aged 50 to 59 who received an inactivated influenza vaccine.

The chain combines TRBV5-1 with TRBJ2-5, with 12 bases lining up with TRBD1. V shed 4 bases and J 5 bases; nucleotides not matched to a gene: 18. The CDR3 length is 19 residues. Germline V gene sequence: CDR1 SGHRS, CDR2 YFSETQ. CDR3 sequence reads: CASSPSLSGTGGAFETQYF. The CDR3 DNA reads as TGCGCCAGCAGCCCCAGCCTATCAGGGACAGGGGGCGCTTTCGAGACCCAGTACTTC. Variable domain in full (rest from reference TRBV5-1 and TRBJ2-5): KAGVTQTPRYLIKTRGQQVTLSCSPISGHRSVSWYQQTPGQGLQFLFEYFSETQRNKGNFPGRFSGRQFSNSRSEMNVSTLELGDSALYLCASSPSLSGTGGAFETQYFGPGTRLLVL.

The rearrangement links TRBV29-1 to TRBJ2-5; weak D call: TRBD1 (6 bases). The ends were cut back, 8 bases at V and 4 bases at J, with 20 bases in the middle. This CDR3 contains 14 residues. The germline V gene has CDR1 SQVTM and CDR2 ANQGSEA. CDR3 loop: CSSARLQGRETQYF. The CDR3 bases are TGCAGCTCGGCGAGGTTACAGGGAAGAGAGACCCAGTACTTC.

The genes are TRBV7-9 and TRBJ2-2, with 8 nucleotides matching TRBD1. The germline gives CDR1 SEHNR, CDR2 FQNEAQ (reference sequence). CDR3 length: 15 residues. The V segment lost 4 bases and the J segment 7 bases; nucleotides outside the gene matches: 8. DNA for the CDR3: TGTGCCAGCAGCTCCGGACAGGGCATAAGCGGGGAGCTGTTTTTT. This gives the protein CASSSGQGISGELFF.

The chain couples TRBV2 to TRBJ1-2; TRBD1 is a possible D gene (6 bases). V gave up 5 bases and J gave up 3 bases, with 13 bases separating them. The CDR3 has 14 residues. CDR1 and CDR2 from the germline V gene are SNHLY and FYNNEI. The CDR3 coding sequence is TGTGCCAGCAGTCAACGGCAGGGGCACTATGGCTACACCTTC. Translated: CASSQRQGHYGYTF.

At least ten counts were recorded for this clonotype. V is TRBV5-1 and J is TRBJ2-3; tentative D call: TRBD2 (5 bases). The V end lost 2 bases, the J end lost 0 bases, and 10 bases lay between the germline ends. Germline V gene lookup returns CDR1 SGHRS and CDR2 YFSETQ. The CDR3 has 15 residues. The DNA for the CDR3 is TGCGCCAGCAGCTTCGCGGGCCCTAGCACAGATACGCAGTATTTT. Amino acid sequence: CASSFAGPSTDTQYF.

This clonotype has just a few counts. This sequence joins TRBV15 and TRBJ2-5, with D possibly being TRBD1 (6 bases). In germline, CDR1 is LNHNV, CDR2 YYDKDF (reference sequence). V lost 0 bases, J lost 13 bases, and 12 bases lay in between. There are 12 residues in the CDR3. The CDR3, as DNA: TGTGCCACCAGCAGAGACTGGACAGTCCTGTACTTC. Translation gives CATSRDWTVLYF.

This clonotype was detected a few times. This chain connects TRBV12-3 or TRBV12-4 to TRBJ2-2, with 10 bases aligning to TRBD2. V dropped 7 bases and J dropped 7; count of bases not matched to a gene: 12. The CDR3 loop spans 16 amino acids. CDR3 DNA sequence: TGTGCCAGCACCACATCTAGCGGGAGTCTAATCGGGGAGCTGTTTTTT. Translated, it gives CASTTSSGSLIGELFF.

A few counts support this clonotype. The V and J genes are TRBV7-2 and TRBJ1-1; 7 nucleotides agree with TRBD1. The CDR3 sequence is 13 residues long. V dropped 4 bases and J dropped 4; count of bases not matched to a gene: 3. The germline gives CDR1 SGHTA, CDR2 FQGNSA. The CDR3 here is CASSYYRGTEAFF. The CDR3 DNA sequence: TGTGCCAGCAGCTACTACAGGGGCACTGAAGCTTTCTTT.

The V call is TRBV6-2 or TRBV6-3, the J call TRBJ1-1; TRBD1 matches 8 bases. V shed 6 bases, J shed 3 bases, and the junction held 9 bases outside the gene matches. CDR1 and CDR2 from the germline V gene are MNHEY and SVGEGT. The CDR3 is made up of 15 amino acids. CDR3 DNA sequence: TGTGCCAGCAGGAGTTGGACAGGGCCGGACACTGAAGCTTTCTTT. Translating it yields CASRSWTGPDTEAFF.

V gene TRBV10-3 combines with J gene TRBJ2-5, with TRBD1 matching over 7 bases. Trimming cost V 4 bases and J 2 bases; bases outside gene matches: 4. Germline CDR1 and CDR2: ENHRY and SYGVKD. The length of the CDR3 is 14 residues. CDR3 sequence: CAISGNRGQETQYF. CDR3 nucleotides: TGTGCCATCAGTGGTAACAGGGGACAAGAGACCCAGTACTTC.

The rearrangement links TRBV20-1 to TRBJ2-1, with 14 bases identical to TRBD2. This CDR3 has 21 amino acids. In germline, CDR1 is DFQATT, CDR2 SNEGSKA (reference sequence). Trimming cost V 0 bases and J 3 bases; bases outside gene matches: 16. CDR3 amino acids: CSARDRTDETSGGVYYNEQFF. The CDR3 DNA reads as TGCAGTGCTAGAGATAGGACGGACGAGACTAGCGGGGGGGTCTACTACAATGAGCAGTTCTTC.

In its sample, this clonotype was seen a few times. This rearrangement joins TRBV24-1 to TRBJ2-3, with D possibly TRBD2 on 5 matching bases. Trimming pared 4 bases from V and 5 bases from J, leaving 12 bases between. Germline V gene lookup returns CDR1 KGHDR and CDR2 SFDVKD. This CDR3 contains 14 residues. The CDR3 sequence is CATSDPFAGDTQYF. CDR3 in DNA: TGTGCCACCAGTGACCCATTCGCGGGAGATACGCAGTATTTT.

In this sample, this clonotype turned up a few times. V is TRBV6-6 and J is TRBJ1-5; D gene unclear. CDR1 MNHNY and CDR2 SVGAGI come from the germline V gene (reference sequence). This CDR3 has 13 amino acids. V lost 6 bases and J lost 3, with 9 bases in between. The DNA for the CDR3 is TGTGCCAGCAGCTTAACAGTCAATCAGCCCCAGCATTTT. It translates to CASSLTVNQPQHF.

The CDR3 coding sequence is TGTGCCAGCAGCTCACTCAGGGGGCGGCCAGATACGCAGTATTTT. This codes for CASSSLRGRPDTQYF. The gene calls are TRBV11-2 and TRBJ2-3; 8 bases agree with TRBD1. This CDR3 region has 15 residues. The V gene's germline CDR1 is SGHAT and CDR2 FQNNGV. V dropped 4 bases and J dropped 4; count of bases not matched to a gene: 7.

This clonotype was detected only a few times. This chain uses TRBV27 with TRBJ2-3; D is ambiguous. The CDR3 totals 14 residues. From germline, CDR1 is MNHEY and CDR2 SMNVEV (reference sequence). The V and J ends lost 10 bases and 6 bases respectively, with 20 bases between them. CDR3 nucleotide sequence: TGTGCCACCACTACGACTGACGTATTCGATACGCAGTATTTT. Its translation is CATTTTDVFDTQYF.

The chain recombines TRBV2 with TRBJ2-2; 12 positions agree with TRBD2. This CDR3 region has 15 residues. Germline V lookup: CDR1 SNHLY, CDR2 FYNNEI. Trimming removed 3 bases from V and 6 bases from J; junction bases left unmatched: 2. This CDR3 reads CASSDLAGGSGELFF. DNA of the CDR3: TGTGCCAGCAGTGACCTAGCGGGAGGGTCCGGGGAGCTGTTTTTT.

The V and J genes are TRBV20-1 and TRBJ1-1, with a weak D call TRBD1 (6 bases). Germline CDR1 DFQATT, CDR2 SNEGSKA (reference sequence). This CDR3 region has 12 residues. Trimming pared 8 bases from V and 3 bases from J, leaving 13 bases between. DNA of the CDR3: TGCAGTCGGGTGGGGGGCCACACTGAAGCTTTCTTT. It specifies CSRVGGHTEAFF.

This sequence joins TRBV7-2 and TRBJ1-4; D ambiguous. The V gene lost 2 bases and the J gene lost 7 bases, with 14 bases spanning the gap. The CDR3 spans 15 residues. Looked up from germline, CDR1 is SGHTA and CDR2 is FQGNSA. The CDR3 is CASSLQATHREKLFF. In nucleotides, the CDR3 is TGTGCCAGCAGCTTACAAGCTACACACCGTGAAAAACTGTTTTTT.

The rearrangement links TRBV7-9 to TRBJ1-6; the match to TRBD1 covers 7 bases. The CDR3 is 14 residues long. Germline V gene sequence: CDR1 SEHNR, CDR2 FQNEAQ (reference sequence). V dropped 6 bases and J dropped 8; count of bases not matched to a gene: 7. The CDR3 nucleotides read TGTGCCAGCAGGTCGACAGGGACGGATTCACCCCTCCACTTT. This sequence encodes CASRSTGTDSPLHF.

This chain links TRBV20-1 with TRBJ2-7; tentatively, D is TRBD2 (6 bases). Trimming shortened V by 5 bases and J by 0 bases, and 14 bases separated the two germline ends. Germline V gene data show CDR1 as DFQATT and CDR2 as SNEGSKA (reference sequence). The CDR3 extends over 14 amino acids. This CDR3 is CSARRGSSSYEQYF. The CDR3 DNA is TGCAGTGCTCGGAGGGGCTCCAGCTCCTACGAGCAGTACTTC.